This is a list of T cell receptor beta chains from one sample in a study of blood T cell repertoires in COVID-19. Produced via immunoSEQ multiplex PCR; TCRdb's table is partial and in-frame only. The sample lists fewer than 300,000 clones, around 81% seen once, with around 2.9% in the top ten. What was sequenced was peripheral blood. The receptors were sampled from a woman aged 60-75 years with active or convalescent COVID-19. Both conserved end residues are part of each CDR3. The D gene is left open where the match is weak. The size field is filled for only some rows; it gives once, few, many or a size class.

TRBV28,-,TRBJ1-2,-,CASSFMYYGYTF,TGTGCCAGCAGTTTTATGTACTATGGCTACACCTTC
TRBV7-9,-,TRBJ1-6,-,CASSLARGTTRVSPLHF,TGTGCCAGCAGCTTAGCCCGGGGGACGACGCGAGTTTCACCCCTCCACTTT
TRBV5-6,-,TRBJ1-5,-,CASSLSGVPSNQPQHF,TGTGCCAGCAGCTTGTCAGGGGTCCCCTCCAATCAGCCCCAGCATTTT
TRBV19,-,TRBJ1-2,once,CASSITGIGSGYTF,TGTGCCAGTAGTATAACAGGGATCGGGTCCGGCTACACCTTC
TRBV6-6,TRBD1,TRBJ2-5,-,CASRGQYQETQYF,TGTGCCAGCAGGGGACAGTACCAAGAGACCCAGTACTTC
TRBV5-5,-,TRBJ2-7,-,CASSPVSYEQYF,TGTGCCAGCAGCCCCGTCTCCTACGAGCAGTACTTC
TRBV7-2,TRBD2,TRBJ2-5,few,CASSPGVVAGNQETQYF,TGTGCCAGCAGCCCAGGGGTGGTAGCGGGGAACCAAGAGACCCAGTACTTC
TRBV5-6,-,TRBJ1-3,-,CASSWRQPSGNTIYF,TGTGCCAGCAGCTGGAGACAGCCGTCTGGAAACACCATATATTTT
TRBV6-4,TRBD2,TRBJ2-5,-,CASSPPPSGDPETQYF,TGTGCCAGCAGTCCCCCCCCTAGCGGGGACCCAGAGACCCAGTACTTC
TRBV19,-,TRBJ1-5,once,CASSIEPPQPQHF,TGTGCCAGTAGTATTGAGCCCCCCCAGCCCCAGCATTTT
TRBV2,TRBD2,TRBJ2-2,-,CASSDPTSGAIGELFF,TGTGCCAGCAGTGACCCGACTAGCGGGGCAATCGGGGAGCTGTTTTTT
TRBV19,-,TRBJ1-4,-,CASTTGQTNEKLFF,TGTGCCAGTACCACAGGACAGACTAATGAAAAACTGTTTTTT
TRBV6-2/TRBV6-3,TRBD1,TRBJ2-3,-,CASSPDRVATDTQYF,TGTGCCAGCAGTCCCGACAGGGTAGCAACAGATACGCAGTATTTT
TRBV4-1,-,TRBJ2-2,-,CASSQAGARGELFF,TGCGCCAGCAGCCAAGCGGGAGCCCGGGGTGAGCTGTTTTTT
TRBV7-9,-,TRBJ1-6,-,CASSLGYGSPLHF,TGTGCCAGCAGCTTAGGATACGGTTCACCCCTCCACTTT
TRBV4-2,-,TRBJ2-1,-,CASSQTGDNEQFF,TGTGCCAGCAGCCAAACAGGAGACAATGAGCAGTTCTTC
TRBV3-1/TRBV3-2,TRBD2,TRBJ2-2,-,CASSSRPTSGNTGELFF,TGTGCCAGCAGCTCCCGTCCCACTAGCGGGAACACCGGGGAGCTGTTTTTT
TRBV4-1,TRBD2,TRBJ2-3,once,CASSQSSGGAREKDTQYF,TGCGCCAGCAGCCAGTCTAGCGGGGGGGCCCGGGAAAAAGATACGCAGTATTTT
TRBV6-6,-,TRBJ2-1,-,CASKGGRASDEQFF,TGTGCCAGCAAGGGGGGGAGGGCGTCCGATGAGCAGTTCTTC
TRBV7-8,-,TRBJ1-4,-,CASSRLAQAPNEKLFF,TGTGCCAGCAGCCGCCTGGCACAGGCTCCTAATGAAAAACTGTTTTTT
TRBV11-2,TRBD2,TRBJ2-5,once,CASSSSTWTSGRETQYF,TGTGCCAGCAGCTCATCGACCTGGACTAGCGGAAGGGAGACCCAGTACTTC
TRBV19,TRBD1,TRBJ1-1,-,CASNPRDRYRVDTEAFF,TGTGCCAGTAACCCCCGGGACAGATACCGTGTGGACACTGAAGCTTTCTTT
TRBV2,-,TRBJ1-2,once,CASSLVGGSGVYGYTF,TGTGCCAGCAGTCTGGTCGGAGGCAGTGGGGTCTATGGCTACACCTTC
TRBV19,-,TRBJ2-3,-,CASSVPGGPSTDTQYF,TGTGCCAGTAGTGTCCCAGGGGGGCCTTCCACAGATACGCAGTATTTT
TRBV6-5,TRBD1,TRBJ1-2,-,CASRDRGTGYGYTF,TGTGCCAGCAGGGACAGGGGGACGGGCTATGGCTACACCTTC
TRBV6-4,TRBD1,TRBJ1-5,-,CASSDSDRGGQPQHF,TGTGCCAGCAGTGACTCGGACAGGGGAGGACAGCCCCAGCATTTT
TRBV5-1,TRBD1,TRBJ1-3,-,CASSLGDRGNTIYF,TGCGCCAGCAGCTTGGGGGACAGGGGAAACACCATATATTTT
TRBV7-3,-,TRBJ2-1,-,CASSLTHREYNEQFF,TGTGCCAGCAGCTTAACTCACAGGGAATACAATGAGCAGTTCTTC
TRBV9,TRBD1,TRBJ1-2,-,CASSPVTGGNYGYTF,TGTGCCAGCAGCCCCGTGACAGGGGGTAACTATGGCTACACCTTC
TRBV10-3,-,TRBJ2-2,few,CAIRGGSTGELFF,TGTGCCATCAGAGGTGGGAGTACTGGGGAGCTGTTTTTT
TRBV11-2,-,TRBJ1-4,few,CASSLDLNEKLFF,TGTGCCAGCAGCTTAGACCTTAATGAAAAACTGTTTTTT
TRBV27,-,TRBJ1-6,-,CASSARQVVYNSPLHF,TGTGCCAGCAGTGCCAGACAGGTAGTCTATAATTCACCCCTCCACTTT